This is a list of T cell receptor beta chains from one sample in a study of blood T cell repertoires in COVID-19. Only in-frame clones appear in the TCRdb table, and some are missing; sequencing was by immunoSEQ multiplex PCR. The sample yields 130,000 to 150,000 clones, 70% to 90% seen once. Input material: peripheral blood. These receptors were taken from an older man with acute or convalescent COVID-19. Each CDR3 is given with its conserved first and last residue. A D gene is named only where the DNA matches it firmly. Rows give clone size only sometimes, using once, few, many, or a class for an expanded clone.

clone size	D gene	V gene	J gene	CDR3 protein	CDR3 DNA
-	-	TRBV19	TRBJ2-1	CASSIGQVRYNEQFF	TGTGCCAGTAGTATAGGGCAGGTTCGGTACAATGAGCAGTTCTTC
once	-	TRBV28	TRBJ1-5	CASSFRQANLNQPQHF	TGTGCCAGCAGTTTTCGGCAGGCCAACCTCAATCAGCCCCAGCATTTT
once	-	TRBV23-1	TRBJ2-4	CASSCSSLAKNIQYF	TGCGCCAGCAGCTGTAGCTCCCTAGCCAAAAACATTCAGTACTTC
-	-	TRBV27	TRBJ2-5	CASSDDSAQETQYF	TGTGCCAGCAGCGATGACTCGGCCCAAGAGACCCAGTACTTC
-	TRBD1	TRBV7-2	TRBJ2-1	CASSLEGTGASYNEQFF	TGTGCCAGCAGCTTAGAAGGGACAGGGGCCTCCTACAATGAGCAGTTCTTC
-	TRBD1	TRBV7-2	TRBJ1-6	CASSLAVGGENSPLHF	TGTGCCAGCAGCTTAGCAGTAGGGGGCGAAAATTCACCCCTCCACTTT
-	TRBD2	TRBV2	TRBJ2-6	CASSRTREELGANVLTF	TGTGCCAGCAGTCGGACTAGGGAGGAACTTGGGGCCAACGTCCTGACTTTC
-	-	TRBV12-3/TRBV12-4	TRBJ1-2	CASSGTFYYGYTF	TGTGCCAGCAGTGGGACTTTTTACTATGGCTACACCTTC
few	-	TRBV3-1/TRBV3-2	TRBJ2-3	CASSQDEGLTGDTDTQYF	TGTGCCAGCAGCCAAGATGAGGGGCTGACGGGGGACACAGATACGCAGTATTTT
-	-	TRBV11-2	TRBJ2-5	CASSLALEETQYF	TGTGCCAGCAGCTTAGCCTTAGAAGAGACCCAGTACTTC
-	-	TRBV11-2	TRBJ1-2	CASSPPQKGYTF	TGTGCCAGCAGCCCCCCCCAGAAAGGCTACACCTTC
-	-	TRBV5-6	TRBJ1-2	CASNLGTRSYGYTF	TGTGCCAGCAACCTAGGTACCCGAAGCTATGGCTACACCTTC
-	-	TRBV22-1	TRBJ2-1	CPGSVRRDRDYNEQFF	TGTCCTGGGAGCGTACGCCGGGACAGGGACTACAATGAGCAGTTCTTC
-	TRBD2	TRBV3-1/TRBV3-2	TRBJ2-1	CASSRGGDSYNEQFF	TGTGCCAGCAGCCGCGGGGGGGACTCCTACAATGAGCAGTTCTTC
-	TRBD2	TRBV18	TRBJ2-7	CASSPNMVASGGSGEQYF	TGTGCCAGCTCACCTAACATGGTAGCGAGCGGGGGCTCCGGCGAGCAGTACTTC
-	TRBD1	TRBV18	TRBJ1-1	CASSPPGQAFPNTEAFF	TGTGCCAGCTCACCCCCGGGACAGGCTTTCCCGAACACTGAAGCTTTCTTT
-	-	TRBV30	TRBJ2-1	CASTGHNEQFF	TGTGCCAGCACAGGCCACAATGAGCAGTTCTTC
few	-	TRBV11-3	TRBJ1-1	CASSLDPYGGSLPTHNTEAFF	TGTGCCAGCAGCTTAGACCCTTATGGAGGGTCCTTACCCACTCATAACACTGAAGCTTTCTTT
-	TRBD1	TRBV27	TRBJ2-2	CASSLPTGAGELFF	TGTGCCAGCAGTTTGCCGACAGGGGCCGGGGAGCTGTTTTTT
-	-	TRBV2	TRBJ1-6	CASSEGRVNSPLHF	TGTGCCAGCAGTGAGGGCAGAGTTAATTCACCCCTCCACTTT
-	-	TRBV25-1	TRBJ2-4	CASSDPALAAKNIQYF	TGTGCCAGCAGTGATCCGGCCTTAGCTGCCAAAAACATTCAGTACTTC
-	-	TRBV5-1	TRBJ1-2	CASSSGILDYGYTF	TGCGCCAGCAGCTCAGGGATTCTGGACTATGGCTACACCTTC
-	-	TRBV3-1/TRBV3-2	TRBJ2-3	CASRTGGTDTQYF	TGTGCCAGCAGGACAGGTGGGACAGATACGCAGTATTTT
-	TRBD1	TRBV5-1	TRBJ2-7	CASSLTTGTDPSEQYF	TGCGCCAGCAGCTTGACAACCGGGACAGACCCTTCCGAGCAGTACTTC
-	-	TRBV5-1	TRBJ1-4	CASSFIGGSEKLFF	TGCGCCAGCAGCTTTATCGGCGGCTCTGAAAAACTGTTTTTT
-	TRBD1	TRBV5-1	TRBJ2-5	CASSLTDGTGGETQYF	TGCGCCAGCAGCCTTACCGATGGGACAGGGGGAGAGACCCAGTACTTC
-	-	TRBV6-6	TRBJ1-1	CASSYPSGESTEAFF	TGTGCCAGCAGTTACCCGAGCGGGGAGAGCACTGAAGCTTTCTTT
-	TRBD1	TRBV5-1	TRBJ2-2	CASSQDRPNTGELFF	TGCGCCAGCAGCCAGGACAGGCCGAACACCGGGGAGCTGTTTTTT
-	-	TRBV5-4	TRBJ1-4	CASSLLGSGEKLFF	TGTGCCAGCAGCTTGTTGGGGAGTGGTGAAAAACTGTTTTTT